Sequencing of this T cell receptor (beta chain) was carried out in a study of neurological immune-mediated disorders. This clonotype was seen many times. In germline, CDR1 is DFQATT, CDR2 SNEGSKA (reference sequence). The ends were cut back, 0 bases at V and 4 bases at J, with 13 bases in the middle. The CDR3 is 15 residues long. Each CDR3 protein is one row after TCRdb ran MiXCR on the 5' RACE reads. The repertoire has approximately 85,000 distinct CDR3 sequences, 3.5% to 4.5% of them found once; the top ten carry 4.5% to 6%. Stated time point: longitudinal time-point 3. The clonotype comes from a woman aged 55-69 years with multiple sclerosis. The rearrangement uses TRBV20-1 and TRBJ1-5; D is perhaps TRBD1 (5 bases). The specimen sequenced was PBMCs. CDR3 coding DNA: TGCAGTGCTAGAGAAGGAGGGGCGGGTAATCAGCCCCAGCATTTT. Protein sequence: CSAREGGAGNQPQHF.